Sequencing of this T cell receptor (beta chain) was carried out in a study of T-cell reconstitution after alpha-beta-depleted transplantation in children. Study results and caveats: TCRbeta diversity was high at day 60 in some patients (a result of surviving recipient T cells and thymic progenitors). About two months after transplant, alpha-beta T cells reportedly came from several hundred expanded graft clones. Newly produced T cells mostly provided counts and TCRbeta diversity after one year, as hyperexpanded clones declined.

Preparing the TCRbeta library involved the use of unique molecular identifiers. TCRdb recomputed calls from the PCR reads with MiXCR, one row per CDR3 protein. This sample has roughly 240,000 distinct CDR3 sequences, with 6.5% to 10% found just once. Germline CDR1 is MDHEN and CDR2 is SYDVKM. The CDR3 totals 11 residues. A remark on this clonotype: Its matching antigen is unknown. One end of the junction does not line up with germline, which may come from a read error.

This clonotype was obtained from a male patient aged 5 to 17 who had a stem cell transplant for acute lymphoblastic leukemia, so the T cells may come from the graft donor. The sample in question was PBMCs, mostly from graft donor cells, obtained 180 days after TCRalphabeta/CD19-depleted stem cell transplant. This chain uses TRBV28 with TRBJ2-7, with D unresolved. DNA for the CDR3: TGTGCCGGCAGTAAACTCTACGAGCGGTACTTC. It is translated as CAGSKLYERYF.